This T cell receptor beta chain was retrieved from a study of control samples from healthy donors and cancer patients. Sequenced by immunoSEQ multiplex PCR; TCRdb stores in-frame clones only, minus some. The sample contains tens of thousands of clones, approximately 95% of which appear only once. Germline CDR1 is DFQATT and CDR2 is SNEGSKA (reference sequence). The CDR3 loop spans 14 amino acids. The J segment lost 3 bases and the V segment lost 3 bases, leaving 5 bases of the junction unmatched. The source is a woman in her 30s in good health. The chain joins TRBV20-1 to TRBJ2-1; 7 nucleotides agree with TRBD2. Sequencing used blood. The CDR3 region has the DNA TGCAGTGCTAGTGTGGGGAGGGACTACAATGAGCAGTTCTTC. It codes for CSASVGRDYNEQFF.